This record concerns one T cell receptor beta chain sequence. The data are from a study of early T cells in non-severe SARS-CoV-2 infection. A single record per CDR3 protein comes from TCRdb applying MiXCR to the 5' RACE reads. The sample holds about 110,000 distinct CDR3 sequences, roughly 11% seen once. Sequencing used whole blood. The receptor's source is an adult who was a healthcare worker with PCR-confirmed SARS-CoV-2 infection or an uninfected control (not recorded which).

CDR3 nucleotides: TGTGCCAGCAGCGGCGTAAATTCACCCCTCCACTTT. Protein product: CASSGVNSPLHF. The J gene is TRBJ1-6, the V gene TRBV28; D remains ambiguous. Germline V lookup: CDR1 MDHEN, CDR2 SYDVKM. The CDR3 consists of 12 residues. Trimming cost V 6 bases and J 7 bases, with 7 bases left between them.